This T cell receptor (beta chain) is from a study of a mutant IDH1 vaccine in newly diagnosed glioma. Across the study: The initiation of vaccination occurred 4-6 weeks after radiotherapy alone, or with temozolomide cycles.

Some clones are missing from TCRdb's copy, which holds only in-frame ones; the method was immunoSEQ multiplex PCR. The sample lists approximately 76,000 clones; roughly nine tenths were seen once. V was pared by 4 bases and J by 5 bases, with 8 bases of the junction left unmatched. CDR1 SGHTA and CDR2 FQGNSA come from the germline V gene. The CDR3 is 15 amino acids. Documented time point: week 5, during vaccination. It was 300 ug of mutant IDH1 20-mer peptide that made up each vaccine dose, given with topical imiquimod. Regarding this clone: Its antigen is still unknown.

The chain combines TRBV7-2 with TRBJ2-1; 7 bases map to TRBD2. This material consisted of PBMCs, taken from a glioma patient whose treatment included an IDH1 peptide vaccine. The sequence was collected from a woman between 50 and 59 years old with glioma. The CDR3 sequence is CASSSRDYLNNEQFF. For the CDR3, the DNA is TGTGCCAGCAGCTCCCGGGACTACCTCAACAATGAGCAGTTCTTC.